This T cell receptor beta chain was captured in a study of T cell clonality in common variable immunodeficiency (dated by TCRdb to the mid-2010s). The paper's findings and limits, for the study overall: Patient heterogeneity within the CVID cohort put limits on correlating repertoire features with clinical complications. CVID TCRbeta sequences were reported to have fewer deletions and N-nucleotide insertions and to lack highly modified clones with 13 or more V deletions. The authors noted that sequencing repertoires of T cell subpopulations would be needed to clarify what caused the increased clonality in CVID. Increased TCRbeta clonality was found in CVID subjects compared with healthy controls (t-test p = 0.018), with the increase being most characteristic of about a third of subjects. Healthy controls shared more TCRbeta clones with each other than CVID subjects shared among themselves (p < 0.0001). Even though DNA input was the same, control samples had an average of approximately 82,000 unique sequences each, compared with roughly 32,000 in CVID samples.

For sequencing, equivalent amounts of genomic DNA were input from CVID and control samples. For every sample, a 60 bp segment covering the rearranged TCRbeta CDR3 region was amplified and then sequenced. The immunoSEQ assay, a bias-corrected multiplex PCR with high-throughput sequencing, was employed for TCRbeta amplification. The original methods were these. Every unique nucleotide sequence was considered a clone and was annotated with V, D and J genes, copy number and frequency. Sequences were labeled productive if in frame, and non-productive if out of frame or containing stop codons. As previously described, Shannon's entropy was used to calculate clonality. Mean CDR3 Kyte-Doolittle hydropathy was derived from the predicted amino acid sequences of productive clones. Hierarchical clustering of scaled V gene usage was performed with the R hclust function using Manhattan distance and complete linkage. To assess clone sharing by CDR3 amino acid sequence, 12 repertoires per group were resampled over 100 rounds. Repertoires were searched for roughly 70 published EBV-specific and a few hundred published CMV-specific TCRbeta sequences. A couple of CVID samples that yielded fewer than 10,000 sequences were excluded from the analysis, so 42 CVID repertoires were retained. Imported from immuneACCESS, the table was reduced by TCRdb to in-frame sequences with V and J called. These copies leave out some clones; in studies compared against another copy, an unresolved V gene accounts for under half, and the cause of the remainder is not known. D and trimming come from the DNA, and the V and J calls and clone size come from that table. Across this sample, approximately 12,000 clones were tabulated and none appeared just once. The ten largest clones take up more than 5.5% of the sample.

A distance of 17 bases separates the germline ends of V and J, which lose 5 bases and 3 bases respectively. The CDR3 spans 15 residues, from the cysteine through the phenylalanine. Of the CDR3's DNA, 36 bases were read; they are in frame from base 1. Looking up the germline V gene yields CDR1 SGHAT and CDR2 FQNNGV. Standard criteria, namely reduction of serum IgG, IgA and/or IgM below the normal range together with specific antibody deficiency, were applied for the diagnosis of CVID. A total of 44 subjects (approximately 15 female and 29 male; age range about 9 to 64 years, mean age roughly 40) were included in the CVID group. Both CVID patients and healthy controls were predominantly of Caucasian heritage. Replacement immunoglobulin therapy had been administered to all CVID subjects for at least one year at the time of study participation. At blood collection, none of the CVID subjects was ill or on immunomodulatory or immunosuppressive medication. Heparinized peripheral whole blood samples of roughly 5 to 8.5 ml were obtained from each donor. TCRbeta CDR3 repertoires were sequenced from genomic DNA of adults with common variable immune deficiency (CVID) and healthy adult controls. To isolate peripheral blood mononuclear cells, diluted blood was subjected to density centrifugation over Hypaque 1077 or Ficoll-Paque. Unsorted mononuclear cells served as the source of genomic DNA, which was extracted either by Qiagen column purification or by a centrifugation-based method.

In this sample, this clone turned up a few times. The antigen this receptor binds is unknown. With the read ending 3 residues before the CDR3 end, the germline J gene is used to fill in that end. This receptor was obtained from a human donor with common variable immunodeficiency. In this chain, TRBV11-2 is recombined with TRBJ2-7; a tentative D match to TRBD1 spans 5 bases. Sequences were obtained from peripheral blood mononuclear cells. The part of the CDR3 DNA that was read is TGTGCCAGCAGCCCAGAAGGGGCCTTCCTCTACGAG. This gives the protein CASSPEGAFLYE. The full CDR3 reads CASSPEGAFLYEQYF. Supplemented by the reference TRBV11-2 and TRBJ2-7 proteins around the CDR3, the complete variable domain is EAGVAQSPRYKIIEKRQSVAFWCNPISGHATLYWYQQILGQGPKLLIQFQNNGVVDDSQLPKDRFSAERLKGVDSTLKIQPAKLEDSAVYLCASSPEGAFLYEQYFGPGTRLTVT.